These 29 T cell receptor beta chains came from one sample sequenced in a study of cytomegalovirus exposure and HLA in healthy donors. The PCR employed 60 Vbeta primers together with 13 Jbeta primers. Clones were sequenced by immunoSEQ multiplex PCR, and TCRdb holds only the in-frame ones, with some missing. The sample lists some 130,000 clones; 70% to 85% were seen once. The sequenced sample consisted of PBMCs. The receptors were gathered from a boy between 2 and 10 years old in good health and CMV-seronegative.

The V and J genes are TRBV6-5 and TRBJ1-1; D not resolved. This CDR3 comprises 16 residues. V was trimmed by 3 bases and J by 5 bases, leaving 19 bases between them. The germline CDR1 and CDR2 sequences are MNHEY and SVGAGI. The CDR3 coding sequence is TGTGCCAGCAGTTATTACTTACCCCGGTTGGAGACTGAAGCTTTCTTT. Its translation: CASSYYLPRLETEAFF.

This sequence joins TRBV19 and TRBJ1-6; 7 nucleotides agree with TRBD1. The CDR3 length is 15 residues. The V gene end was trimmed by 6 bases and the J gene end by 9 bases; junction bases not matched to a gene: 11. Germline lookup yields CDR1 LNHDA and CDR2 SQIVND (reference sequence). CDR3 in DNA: TGTGCCAGTAGCCACACAGGGGAAGTGAGTTCACCCCTCCACTTT. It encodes CASSHTGEVSSPLHF.

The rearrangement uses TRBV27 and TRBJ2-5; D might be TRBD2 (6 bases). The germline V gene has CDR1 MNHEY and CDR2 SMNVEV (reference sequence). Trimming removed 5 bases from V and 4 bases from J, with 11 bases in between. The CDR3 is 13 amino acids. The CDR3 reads CASSPAGSETQYF. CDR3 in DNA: TGTGCCAGCAGTCCCGCGGGGTCAGAGACCCAGTACTTC.

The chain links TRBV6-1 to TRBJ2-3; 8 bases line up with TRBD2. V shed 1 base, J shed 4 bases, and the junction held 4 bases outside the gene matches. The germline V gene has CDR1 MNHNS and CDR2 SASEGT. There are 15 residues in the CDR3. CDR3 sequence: CASSEEAGVPDTQYF. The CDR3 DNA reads TGTGCCAGCAGTGAAGAAGCGGGAGTTCCAGATACGCAGTATTTT.

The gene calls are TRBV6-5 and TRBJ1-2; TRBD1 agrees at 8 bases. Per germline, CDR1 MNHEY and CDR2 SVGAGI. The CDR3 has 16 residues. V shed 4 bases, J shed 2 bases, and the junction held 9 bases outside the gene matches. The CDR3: CASSLSRDRRNYGYTF. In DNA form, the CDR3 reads TGTGCCAGCAGTTTGAGCCGGGACAGGAGGAACTATGGCTACACCTTC.

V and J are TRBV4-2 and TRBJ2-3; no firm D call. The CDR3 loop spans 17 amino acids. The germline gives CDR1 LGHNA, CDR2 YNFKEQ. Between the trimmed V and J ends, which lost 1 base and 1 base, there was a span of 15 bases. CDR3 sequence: CASSQGVRSLGTDTQYF. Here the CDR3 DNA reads TGTGCCAGCAGCCAAGGGGTCAGGTCTCTGGGCACAGATACGCAGTATTTT.

The CDR3 is CASSYLRQGSGNTIYF. Here the CDR3 DNA reads TGTGCCAGCAGTTACCTGCGACAGGGTTCTGGAAACACCATATATTTT. The chain joins TRBV6-5 to TRBJ1-3; the match to TRBD1 covers 7 bases. The CDR3 runs to 16 residues. With 2 bases clipped from V and 1 base from J, the junction kept 5 bases outside the gene matches. Germline values: CDR1 MNHEY, CDR2 SVGAGI.

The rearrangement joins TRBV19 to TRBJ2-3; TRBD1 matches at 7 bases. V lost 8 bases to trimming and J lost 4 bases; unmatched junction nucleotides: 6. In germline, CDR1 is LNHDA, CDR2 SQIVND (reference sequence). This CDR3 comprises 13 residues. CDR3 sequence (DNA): TGTGCCAGTTGGGGACAGCTCCCAGATACGCAGTATTTT. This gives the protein CASWGQLPDTQYF.

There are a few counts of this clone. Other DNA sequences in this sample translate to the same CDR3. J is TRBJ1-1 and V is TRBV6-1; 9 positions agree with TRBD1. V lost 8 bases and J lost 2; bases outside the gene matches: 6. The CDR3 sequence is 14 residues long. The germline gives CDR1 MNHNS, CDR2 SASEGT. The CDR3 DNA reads TGTGCCAGCTGGGAGGACAGGGGAAACACTGAAGCTTTCTTT. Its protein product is CASWEDRGNTEAFF.

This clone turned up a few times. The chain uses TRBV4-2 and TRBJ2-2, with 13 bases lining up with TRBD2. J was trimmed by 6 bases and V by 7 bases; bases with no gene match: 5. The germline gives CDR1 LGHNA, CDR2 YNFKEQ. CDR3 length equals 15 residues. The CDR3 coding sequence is TGTGCCAGCACACGGACTAGCGGGGGTGCCGGGGAGCTGTTTTTT. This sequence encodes CASTRTSGGAGELFF.

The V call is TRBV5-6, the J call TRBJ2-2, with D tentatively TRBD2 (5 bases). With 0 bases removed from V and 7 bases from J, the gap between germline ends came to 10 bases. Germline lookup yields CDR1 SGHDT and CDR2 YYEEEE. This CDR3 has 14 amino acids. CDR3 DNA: TGTGCCAGCAGCTTGGCTCAGGCGGGCGGGGAGCTGTTTTTT. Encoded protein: CASSLAQAGGELFF.

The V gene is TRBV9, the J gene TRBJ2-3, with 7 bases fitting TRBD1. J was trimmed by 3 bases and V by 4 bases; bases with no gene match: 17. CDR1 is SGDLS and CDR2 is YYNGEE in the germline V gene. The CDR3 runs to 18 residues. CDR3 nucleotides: TGTGCCAGCAGCCACACCCTAGACAGGGACCCTCGGACAGATACGCAGTATTTT. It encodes CASSHTLDRDPRTDTQYF.

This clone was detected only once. The chain's CDR3 is CASSIRIGGIGTTEAFF. The CDR3 region has the DNA TGTGCCAGTAGTATACGCATAGGGGGTATCGGAACCACTGAAGCTTTCTTT. The V gene is TRBV19, the J gene TRBJ1-1, with D possibly being TRBD1 (6 bases). This CDR3 is built from 17 residues. Germline CDR1 is LNHDA and CDR2 is SQIVND (reference sequence). V shed 2 bases and J shed 4 bases, with 20 bases lying between them.

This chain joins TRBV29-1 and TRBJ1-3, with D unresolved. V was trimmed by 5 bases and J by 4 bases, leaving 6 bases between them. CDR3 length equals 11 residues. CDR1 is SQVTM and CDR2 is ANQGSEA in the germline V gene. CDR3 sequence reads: CSVNEGNTIYF. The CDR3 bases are TGCAGCGTTAACGAGGGAAACACCATATATTTT.

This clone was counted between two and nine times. In nucleotides, the CDR3 is TGTGCCAGCAGTCTGAAGGGGAGCAATCAGCCCCAGCATTTT. This sequence encodes CASSLKGSNQPQHF. V gene TRBV2 combines with J gene TRBJ1-5; weak D call: TRBD1 (5 bases). Trimming left V 5 bases short and J 1 base short, with 9 bases between. Germline loops: CDR1 SNHLY, CDR2 FYNNEI. CDR3 length equals 14 residues.

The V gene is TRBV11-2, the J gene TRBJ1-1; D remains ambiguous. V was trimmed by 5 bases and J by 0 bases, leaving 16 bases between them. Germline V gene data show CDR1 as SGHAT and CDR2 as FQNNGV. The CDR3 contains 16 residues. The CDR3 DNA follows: TGTGCCAGCAGCCACCCTTTGGCAGAATTGAACACTGAAGCTTTCTTT. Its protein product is CASSHPLAELNTEAFF.

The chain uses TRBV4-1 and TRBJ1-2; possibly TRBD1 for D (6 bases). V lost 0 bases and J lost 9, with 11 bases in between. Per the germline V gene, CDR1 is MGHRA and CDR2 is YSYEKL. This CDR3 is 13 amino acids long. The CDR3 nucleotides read TGCGCCAGCAGCCAAGAAACAGGGATGAGCTACACCTTC. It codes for CASSQETGMSYTF.

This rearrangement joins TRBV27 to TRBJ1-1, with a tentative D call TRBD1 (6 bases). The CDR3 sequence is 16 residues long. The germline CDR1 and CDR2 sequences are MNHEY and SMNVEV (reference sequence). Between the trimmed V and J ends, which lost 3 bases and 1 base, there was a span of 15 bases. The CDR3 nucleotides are TGTGCCAGCAGTTTCGCGGACGGGACAAGGAACACTGAAGCTTTCTTT. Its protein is CASSFADGTRNTEAFF.

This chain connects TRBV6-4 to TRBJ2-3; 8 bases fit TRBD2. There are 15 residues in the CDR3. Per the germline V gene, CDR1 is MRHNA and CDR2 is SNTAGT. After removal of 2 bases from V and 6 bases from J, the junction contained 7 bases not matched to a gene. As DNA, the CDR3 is TGTGCCAGCAGTGACCGAGCGGGAGATATCGATACGCAGTATTTT. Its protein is CASSDRAGDIDTQYF.

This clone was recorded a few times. The CDR3 DNA follows: TGTGCCAGCAGGGAAGGACAGGGCTTCGGGGAGACCCAGTACTTC. This encodes CASREGQGFGETQYF. This chain uses TRBV6-6 with TRBJ2-5; 8 positions match TRBD1. Germline V gives CDR1 MNHNY, CDR2 SVGAGI (reference sequence). The CDR3 runs 15 residues. V lost 6 bases, J lost 5 bases, and 11 bases stayed unmatched.

Here the CDR3 reads CASSQGSEQFF. DNA of the CDR3: TGTGCCAGCAGCCAGGGAAGTGAGCAGTTCTTC. The genes are TRBV2 and TRBJ2-1; a weak D match, TRBD1 (5 bases). The CDR3 length is 11 residues. Per the germline V gene, CDR1 is SNHLY and CDR2 is FYNNEI. Between the trimmed V and J ends, which lost 6 bases and 9 bases, there was a span of 9 bases.

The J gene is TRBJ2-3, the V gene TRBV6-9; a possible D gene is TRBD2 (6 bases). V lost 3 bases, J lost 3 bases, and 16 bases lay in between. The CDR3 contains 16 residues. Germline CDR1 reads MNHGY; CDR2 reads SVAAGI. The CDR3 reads CASSYLSGRRTDTQYF. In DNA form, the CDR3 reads TGTGCCAGCAGTTACTTAAGCGGGCGCAGGACAGATACGCAGTATTTT.

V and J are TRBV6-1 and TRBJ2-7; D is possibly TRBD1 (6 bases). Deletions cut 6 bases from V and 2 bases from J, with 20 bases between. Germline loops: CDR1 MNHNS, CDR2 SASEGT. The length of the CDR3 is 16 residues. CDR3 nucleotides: TGTGCCAGCAGAGAACAGGGATTCCCACCGCCCTACGAGCAGTACTTC. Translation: CASREQGFPPPYEQYF.

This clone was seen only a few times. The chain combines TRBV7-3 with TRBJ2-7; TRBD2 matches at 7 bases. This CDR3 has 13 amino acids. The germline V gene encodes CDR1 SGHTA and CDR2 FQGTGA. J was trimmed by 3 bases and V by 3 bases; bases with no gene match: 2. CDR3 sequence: CASSLSGDYEQYF. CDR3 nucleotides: TGTGCCAGCAGCTTGAGCGGGGACTACGAGCAGTACTTC.

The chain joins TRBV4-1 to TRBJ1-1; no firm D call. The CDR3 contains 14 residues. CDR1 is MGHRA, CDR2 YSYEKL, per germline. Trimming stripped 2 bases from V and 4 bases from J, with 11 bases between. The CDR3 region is CASSQLTGGTEAFF. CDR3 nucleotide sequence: TGCGCCAGCAGCCAATTGACGGGAGGCACTGAAGCTTTCTTT.

The CDR3 spells CASSLGQGANEKLFF. In DNA, the CDR3 is TGTGCCAGCAGCCTTGGACAGGGCGCTAATGAAAAACTGTTTTTT. The chain is built from TRBV7-9 and TRBJ1-4, with 8 nucleotides matching TRBD1. CDR1 is SEHNR, CDR2 FQNEAQ, per germline (reference sequence). V was clipped by 5 bases and J by 3 bases; unmatched bases: 5. This CDR3 spans 15 amino acids.

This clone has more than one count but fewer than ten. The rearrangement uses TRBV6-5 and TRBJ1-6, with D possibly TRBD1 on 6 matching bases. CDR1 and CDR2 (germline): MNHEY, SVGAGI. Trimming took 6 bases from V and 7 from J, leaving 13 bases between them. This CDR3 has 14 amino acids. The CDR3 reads CASSYTGSNSPLHF. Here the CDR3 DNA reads TGTGCCAGCAGCTATACAGGGAGCAATTCACCCCTCCACTTT.

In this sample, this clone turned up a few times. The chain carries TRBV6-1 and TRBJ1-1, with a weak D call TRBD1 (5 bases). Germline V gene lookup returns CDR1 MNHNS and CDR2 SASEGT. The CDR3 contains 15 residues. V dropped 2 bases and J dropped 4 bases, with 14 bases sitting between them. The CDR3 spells CASSERGRVGTEAFF. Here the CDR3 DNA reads TGTGCCAGCAGTGAAAGAGGCAGGGTAGGCACTGAAGCTTTCTTT.

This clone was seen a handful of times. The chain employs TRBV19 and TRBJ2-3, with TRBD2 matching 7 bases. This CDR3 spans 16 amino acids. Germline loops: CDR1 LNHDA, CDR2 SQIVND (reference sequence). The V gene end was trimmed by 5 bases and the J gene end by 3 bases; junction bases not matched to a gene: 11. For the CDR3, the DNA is TGTGCCAGTAGTTACGGTAGCGGGCCGGGAACAGATACGCAGTATTTT. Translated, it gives CASSYGSGPGTDTQYF.